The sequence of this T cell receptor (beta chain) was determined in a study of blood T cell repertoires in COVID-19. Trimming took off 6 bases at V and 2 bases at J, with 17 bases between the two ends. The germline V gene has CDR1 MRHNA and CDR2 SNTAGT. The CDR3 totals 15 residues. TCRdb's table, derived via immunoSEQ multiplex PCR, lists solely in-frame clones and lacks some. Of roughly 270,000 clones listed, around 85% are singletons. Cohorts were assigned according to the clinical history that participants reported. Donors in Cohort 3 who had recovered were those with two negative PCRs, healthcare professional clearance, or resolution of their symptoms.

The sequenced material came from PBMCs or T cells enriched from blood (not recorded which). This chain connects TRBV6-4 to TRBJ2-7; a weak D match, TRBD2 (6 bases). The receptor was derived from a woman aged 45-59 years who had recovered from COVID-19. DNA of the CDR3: TGTGCCAGCAGGAGGGAAACCGGGAGCGCCTACGAGCAGTACTTC. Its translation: CASRRETGSAYEQYF.